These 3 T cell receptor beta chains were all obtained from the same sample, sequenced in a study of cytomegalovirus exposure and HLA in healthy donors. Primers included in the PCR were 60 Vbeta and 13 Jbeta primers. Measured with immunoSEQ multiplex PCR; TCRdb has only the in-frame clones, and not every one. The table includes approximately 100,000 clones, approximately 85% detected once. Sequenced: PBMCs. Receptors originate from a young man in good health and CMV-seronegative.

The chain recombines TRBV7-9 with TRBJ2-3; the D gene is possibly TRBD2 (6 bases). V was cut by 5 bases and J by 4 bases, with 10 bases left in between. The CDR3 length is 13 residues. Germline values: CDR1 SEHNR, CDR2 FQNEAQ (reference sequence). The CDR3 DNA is TGTGCCAGCAGCATTACGGGGGCAGATACGCAGTATTTT. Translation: CASSITGADTQYF.

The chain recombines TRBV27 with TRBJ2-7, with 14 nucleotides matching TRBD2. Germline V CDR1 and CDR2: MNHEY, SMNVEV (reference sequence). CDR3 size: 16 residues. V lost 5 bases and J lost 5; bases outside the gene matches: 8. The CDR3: CASSPRTSGRTNEQYF. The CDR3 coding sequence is TGTGCCAGCAGTCCCAGGACTAGCGGGAGGACGAACGAGCAGTACTTC.

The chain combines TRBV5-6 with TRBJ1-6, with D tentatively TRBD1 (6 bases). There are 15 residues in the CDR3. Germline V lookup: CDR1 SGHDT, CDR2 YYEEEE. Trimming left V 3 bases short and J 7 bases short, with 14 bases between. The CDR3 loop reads CASSSAGEMNSPLHF. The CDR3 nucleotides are TGTGCCAGCAGCTCAGCAGGGGAGATGAATTCACCCCTCCACTTT. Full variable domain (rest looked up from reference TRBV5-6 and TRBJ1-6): DAGVTQSPTHLIKTRGQQVTLRCSPKSGHDTVSWYQQALGQGPQFIFQYYEEEERQRGNFPDRFSGHQFPNYSSELNVNALLLGDSALYLCASSSAGEMNSPLHFGNGTRLTVT.